This record concerns one T cell receptor beta chain sequence. Per germline, CDR1 LNHNV and CDR2 YYDKDF (reference sequence). The ends lost 8 bases at V and 3 bases at J; junction bases unmatched: 5. This CDR3 region has 14 residues. TCRdb re-called the 5' RACE reads through MiXCR, storing one row per CDR3 protein. This table has around 510,000 distinct CDR3 sequences, about 20% appearing once. The source of the sample is a study of T-cell memory formation after mild COVID-19. This chain links TRBV15 with TRBJ2-1; TRBD1 agrees at 9 bases. Material: PBMCs or a T cell subset sorted from them (not recorded which). The sequence came from an adult woman who had mild COVID-19 (a few samples of this study predate the infection). Cell type and time point are not known. The CDR3 coding sequence is TGTGCCACCTCCAGACAGGGGGACTACAATGAGCAGTTCTTC. Translated: CATSRQGDYNEQFF.